The clone carrying this TCR beta chain showed up just once. This sample was taken from a study of shared clonotypes between healthy human individuals. The germline gives CDR1 SGHRS, CDR2 YFSETQ. The ends were cut back, 1 base at V and 4 bases at J, with 15 bases in the middle. This CDR3 has 17 amino acids. Some clones are missing from TCRdb's copy, which holds only in-frame ones; the method was immunoSEQ multiplex PCR. The sample yields approximately 1,500,000 clones, about 98% seen once. V gene TRBV5-1 combines with J gene TRBJ2-6, with D unclear. Sequencing input: naive CD4+ T cells sorted from blood. Subset indicated: CD45RA+ positively selected. The sequence came from a man aged 25 to 40 in good health. This chain's CDR3 is CASSLTPSISGANVLTF. CDR3 coding DNA: TGCGCCAGCAGCTTGACCCCCTCTATCTCCGGGGCCAACGTCCTGACTTTC.